This TCR beta chain is drawn from a study of cytomegalovirus exposure and HLA in healthy donors. Study as a whole: The 500 to 750 first-cohort repertoires and the 120 or so validation repertoires shared the same platform, a later analysis reported.

Regarding this clone: Its antigen is as yet unknown.

Profiled with immunoSEQ multiplex PCR; TCRdb holds only in-frame clones, not every one. The repertoire has about 130,000 clones, just under 85% of them found once; the top ten carry just under 30%. Study-wide results and limits: The study put 150 to 200 TCR beta chains on its list as cytomegalovirus-associated. Among the CMV-associated chains, three were confirmed in vitro as specific for CMV antigens. According to a later analysis, TCR clusters from the first cohort tended to co-occur in the roughly 110 validation repertoires.

Per the germline V gene, CDR1 is SGHVS and CDR2 is FQNEAQ. Trimming stripped 4 bases from V and 5 bases from J, with 14 bases between. The CDR3 extends over 14 amino acids. The chain couples TRBV7-8 to TRBJ1-2, with a possible D match to TRBD1 (6 bases). The clonotype comes from a man aged 30-40 years in good health and CMV-seropositive. Sequenced: PBMCs. DNA of the CDR3: TGTGCCAGCAGCTATGCACAGGGCCTATATGGCTACACCTTC. This sequence encodes CASSYAQGLYGYTF.